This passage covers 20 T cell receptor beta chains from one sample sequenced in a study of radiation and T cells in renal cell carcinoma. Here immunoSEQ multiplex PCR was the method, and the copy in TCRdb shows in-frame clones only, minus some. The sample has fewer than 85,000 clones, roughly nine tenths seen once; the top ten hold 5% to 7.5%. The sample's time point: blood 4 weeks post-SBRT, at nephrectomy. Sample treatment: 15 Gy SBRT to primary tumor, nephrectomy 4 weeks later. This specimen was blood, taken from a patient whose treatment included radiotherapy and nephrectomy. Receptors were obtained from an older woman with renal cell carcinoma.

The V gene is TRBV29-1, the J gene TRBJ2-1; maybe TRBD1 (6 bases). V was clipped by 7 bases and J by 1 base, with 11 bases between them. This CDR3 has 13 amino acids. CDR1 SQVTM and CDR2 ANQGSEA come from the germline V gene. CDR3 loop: CSADSPSYNEQFF. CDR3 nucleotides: TGCAGCGCGGACAGCCCATCCTACAATGAGCAGTTCTTC.

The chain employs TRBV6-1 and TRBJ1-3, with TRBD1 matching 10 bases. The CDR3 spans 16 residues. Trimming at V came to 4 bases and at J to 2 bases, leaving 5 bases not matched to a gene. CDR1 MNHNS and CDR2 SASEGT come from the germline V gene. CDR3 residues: CASSADRGKAGNTIYF. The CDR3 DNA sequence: TGTGCCAGCAGTGCGGACAGGGGGAAGGCTGGAAACACCATATATTTT.

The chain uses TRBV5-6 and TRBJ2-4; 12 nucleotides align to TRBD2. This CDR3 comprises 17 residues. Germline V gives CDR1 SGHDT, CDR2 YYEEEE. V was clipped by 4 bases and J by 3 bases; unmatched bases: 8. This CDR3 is CASSRTSGVKGKNIQYF. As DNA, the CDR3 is TGTGCCAGCAGCCGGACTAGCGGGGTTAAGGGCAAAAACATTCAGTACTTC.

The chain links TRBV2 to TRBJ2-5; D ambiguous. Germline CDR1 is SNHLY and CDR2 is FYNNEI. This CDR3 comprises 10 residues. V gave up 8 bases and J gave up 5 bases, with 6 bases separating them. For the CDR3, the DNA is TGTGCCAGCCAAGAGGAGACCCAGTACTTC. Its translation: CASQEETQYF.

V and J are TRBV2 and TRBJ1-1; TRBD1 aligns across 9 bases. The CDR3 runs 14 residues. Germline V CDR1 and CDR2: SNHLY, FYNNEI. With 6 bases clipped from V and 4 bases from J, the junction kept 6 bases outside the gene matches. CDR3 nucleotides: TGTGCCAGCAGCGGGACAGGGCGCGGCACTGAAGCTTTCTTT. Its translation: CASSGTGRGTEAFF. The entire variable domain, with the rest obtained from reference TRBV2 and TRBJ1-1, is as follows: EPEVTQTPSHQVTQMGQEVILRCVPISNHLYFYWYRQILGQKVEFLVSFYNNEISEKSEIFDDQFSVERPDGSNFTLKIRSTKLEDSAMYFCASSGTGRGTEAFFGQGTRLTVV.

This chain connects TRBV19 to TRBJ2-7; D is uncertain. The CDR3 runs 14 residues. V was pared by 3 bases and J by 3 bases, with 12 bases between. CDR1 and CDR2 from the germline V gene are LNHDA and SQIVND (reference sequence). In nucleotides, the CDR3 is TGTGCCAGTAGTATCTCATGGGCCGGCTACGAGCAGTACTTC. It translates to CASSISWAGYEQYF.

Here the CDR3 reads CASSSLAGTGHTEAFF. The CDR3 DNA follows: TGTGCCAGCAGTTCTCTCGCCGGGACAGGACACACTGAAGCTTTCTTT. The chain carries TRBV6-5 and TRBJ1-1, with TRBD1 matching 8 bases. Germline V CDR1 and CDR2: MNHEY, SVGAGI. With V trimmed by 4 bases and J by 3 bases, 10 bases remained unmatched. The CDR3 extends over 16 amino acids.

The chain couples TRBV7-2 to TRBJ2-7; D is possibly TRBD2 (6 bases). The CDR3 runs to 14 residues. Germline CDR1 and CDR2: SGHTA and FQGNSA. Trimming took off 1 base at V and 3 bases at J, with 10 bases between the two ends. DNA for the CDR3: TGTGCCAGCAGCTTAGGGAGGGTCAACTACGAGCAGTACTTC. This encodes CASSLGRVNYEQYF.

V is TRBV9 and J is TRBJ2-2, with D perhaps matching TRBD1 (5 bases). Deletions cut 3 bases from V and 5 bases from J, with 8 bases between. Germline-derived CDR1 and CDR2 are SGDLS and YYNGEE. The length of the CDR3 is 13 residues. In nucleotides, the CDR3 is TGTGCCAGCAGCGGTCCAGGGACCGGGGAGCTGTTTTTT. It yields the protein CASSGPGTGELFF.

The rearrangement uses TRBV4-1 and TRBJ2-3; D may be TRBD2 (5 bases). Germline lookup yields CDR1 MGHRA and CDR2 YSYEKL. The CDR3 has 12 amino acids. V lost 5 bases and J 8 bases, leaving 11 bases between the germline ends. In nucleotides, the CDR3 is TGCGCCAGCAGCTCCGAAGGAGGTACGCAGTATTTT. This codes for CASSSEGGTQYF.

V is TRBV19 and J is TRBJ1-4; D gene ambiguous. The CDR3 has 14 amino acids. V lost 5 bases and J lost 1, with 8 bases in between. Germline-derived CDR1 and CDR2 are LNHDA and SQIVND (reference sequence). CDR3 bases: TGTGCCAGTAGTCGGACGGGAACTAATGAAAAACTGTTTTTT. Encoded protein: CASSRTGTNEKLFF.

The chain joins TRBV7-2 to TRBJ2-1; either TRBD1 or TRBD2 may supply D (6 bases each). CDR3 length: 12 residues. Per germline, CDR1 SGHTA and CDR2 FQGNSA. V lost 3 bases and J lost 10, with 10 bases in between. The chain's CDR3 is CASSLKGGEQFF. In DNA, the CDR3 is TGTGCCAGCAGCTTGAAGGGGGGCGAGCAGTTCTTC.

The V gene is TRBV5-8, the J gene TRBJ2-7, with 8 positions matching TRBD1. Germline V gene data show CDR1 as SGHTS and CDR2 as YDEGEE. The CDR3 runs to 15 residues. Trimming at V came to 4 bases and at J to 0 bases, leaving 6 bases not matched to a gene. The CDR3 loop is CASSPPTGVSYEQYF. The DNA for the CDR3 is TGTGCCAGCAGCCCTCCGACAGGGGTCTCCTACGAGCAGTACTTC.

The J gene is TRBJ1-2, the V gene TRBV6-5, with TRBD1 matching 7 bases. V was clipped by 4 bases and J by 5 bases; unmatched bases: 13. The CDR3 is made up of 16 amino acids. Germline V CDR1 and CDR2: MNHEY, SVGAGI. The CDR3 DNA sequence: TGTGCCAGCAGTTCGATGAGGAGGGGGCAAAATTATGGCTACACCTTC. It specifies CASSSMRRGQNYGYTF.

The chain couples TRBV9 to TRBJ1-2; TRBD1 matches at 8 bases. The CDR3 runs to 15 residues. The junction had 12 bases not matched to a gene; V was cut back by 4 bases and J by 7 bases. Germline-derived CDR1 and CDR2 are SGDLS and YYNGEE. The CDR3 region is CASSITGTGIGGYTF. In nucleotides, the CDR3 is TGTGCCAGCAGCATAACCGGGACAGGCATCGGTGGCTACACCTTC.

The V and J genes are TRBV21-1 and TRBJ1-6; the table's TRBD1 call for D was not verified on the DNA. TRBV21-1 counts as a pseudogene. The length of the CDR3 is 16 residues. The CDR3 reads CASSNGLTGESSPLHF. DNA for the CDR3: TGTGCCAGCAGCAACGGCCTGACAGGGGAATCTTCACCCCTCCACTTT.

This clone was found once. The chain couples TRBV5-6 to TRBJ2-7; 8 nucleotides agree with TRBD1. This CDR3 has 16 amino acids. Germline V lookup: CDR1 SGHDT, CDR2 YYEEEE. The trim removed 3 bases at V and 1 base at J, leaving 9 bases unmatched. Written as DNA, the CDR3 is TGTGCCAGCAGCTCGATTGGACAGGGACGTTCCTACGAGCAGTACTTC. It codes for CASSSIGQGRSYEQYF.

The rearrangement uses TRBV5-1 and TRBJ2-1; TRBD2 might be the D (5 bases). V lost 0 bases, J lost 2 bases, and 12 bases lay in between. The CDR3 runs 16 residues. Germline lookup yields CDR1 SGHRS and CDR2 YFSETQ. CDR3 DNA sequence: TGCGCCAGCAGCTTGGAGGCTAGCCGCACCTACAATGAGCAGTTCTTC. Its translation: CASSLEASRTYNEQFF.

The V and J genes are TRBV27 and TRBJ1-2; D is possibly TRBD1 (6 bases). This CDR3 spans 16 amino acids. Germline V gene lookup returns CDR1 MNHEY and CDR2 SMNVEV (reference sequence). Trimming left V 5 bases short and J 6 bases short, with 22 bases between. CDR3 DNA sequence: TGTGCCAGCAGTCCCGACCGACTCGGGACAATCCATGGCTACACCTTC. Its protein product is CASSPDRLGTIHGYTF.

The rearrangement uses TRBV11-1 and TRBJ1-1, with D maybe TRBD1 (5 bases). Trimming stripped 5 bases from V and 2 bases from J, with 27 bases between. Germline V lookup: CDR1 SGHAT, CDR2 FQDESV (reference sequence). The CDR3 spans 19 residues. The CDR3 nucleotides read TGTGCCAGCAGCCCACGGACAAGTCTAGGCACTGGCGGAAACACTGAAGCTTTCTTT. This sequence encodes CASSPRTSLGTGGNTEAFF. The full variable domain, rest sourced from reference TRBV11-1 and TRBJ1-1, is EAEVAQSPRYKITEKSQAVAFWCDPISGHATLYWYRQILGQGPELLVQFQDESVVDDSQLPKDRFSAERLKGVDSTLKIQPAELGDSAMYLCASSPRTSLGTGGNTEAFFGQGTRLTVV.